Below, 4 T cell receptor beta chains from the same sample are listed, as sequenced in a study of CD8+ T cells in alopecia areata. Extraction and reverse transcription of RNA yielded cDNA as the sequencing template. Some clones are missing from TCRdb's copy, which holds only in-frame ones; the method was immunoSEQ multiplex PCR. The table shows 150,000 to 200,000 clones, with around three fifths occurring only once. The treatment was: oral pan-JAK inhibitor, 5-10 mg twice daily. This sample comprised CD4+ T cells sorted from blood, obtained at week 4, from a patient treated with tofacitinib. All receptors come from a human donor with alopecia areata.

The V and J genes are TRBV7-9 and TRBJ2-3; TRBD1 aligns across 9 bases. Germline lookup yields CDR1 SEHNR and CDR2 FQNEAQ (reference sequence). V lost 0 bases to trimming and J lost 5 bases; unmatched junction nucleotides: 0. CDR3 length: 14 amino acids. CDR3 sequence reads: CASSLADRGDTQYF. Written as DNA, the CDR3 is TGTGCCAGCAGCTTAGCGGACAGGGGAGATACGCAGTATTTT.

V is TRBV4-3 and J is TRBJ1-2; possibly TRBD1 for D (6 bases). The germline CDR1 and CDR2 sequences are LGHNA and YSLEER. The V end lost 4 bases, the J end lost 3 bases, and 9 bases lay between the germline ends. The CDR3 is 13 residues long. The chain's CDR3 is CASSPRQDYGYTF. The CDR3 DNA follows: TGCGCCAGCAGCCCTCGACAGGACTATGGCTACACCTTC.

CDR3 DNA: TGTGCCAGTAGTACCGGACAGGGGGCTGGTCAACAGTACTTC. This sequence encodes CASSTGQGAGQQYF. This chain connects TRBV19 to TRBJ2-7; 11 nucleotides agree with TRBD1. CDR1 is LNHDA and CDR2 is SQIVND in the germline V gene (reference sequence). V trimming: 4 bases; J trimming: 10 bases; junction bases outside the gene matches: 9. This CDR3 region has 14 residues.

The chain combines TRBV5-6 with TRBJ2-3; D is unclear. Germline assignment: CDR1 SGHDT and CDR2 YYEEEE. The CDR3 runs 14 residues. V lost 2 bases and J lost 0, with 7 bases in between. CDR3 nucleotide sequence: TGTGCCAGCAGCTTAGCCGGGAGCACAGATACGCAGTATTTT. It codes for CASSLAGSTDTQYF.